These T cell receptor beta chains were read from a single sample in a study of CD8+CD57+ T cells in acquired aplastic anemia. TCRdb re-analysed the reads in MiXCR, keeping a single row per CDR3 protein. The table has about 200,000 distinct CDR3 sequences, almost 35% seen once. Sequenced material: sorted CD4+, CD8+, or CD8+CD57+ T cells (not recorded which) from PBMCs. These receptors were obtained from a human donor in good health, serving as a control. Each CDR3 is given with its conserved first and last residue. D genes are given only for firm matches. Not every row has a clone size; where given, it reads once, few, many or a size class.

D	V	J	size	DNA	CDR3
.	TRBV6-5	TRBJ1-3	few	TGTGCCAGCAGTTACTCCGCCAGCCTCCTCCTCTCCGACACCATATATTTT	CASSYSASLLLSDTIYF
.	TRBV29-1	TRBJ1-1	.	TGCAGCGTCGTCACGCCAGGCACTGAAGCTTTCTTT	CSVVTPGTEAFF
.	TRBV19	TRBJ2-7	many	TGTGCCAGTAGTGCCACAGGCTACGAGCAGTACTTC	CASSATGYEQYF
TRBD1	TRBV20-1	TRBJ2-1	.	TGCAGTGTGAGGGACAGGGTCTGGAATGAGCAGTTCTTC	CSVRDRVWNEQFF
.	TRBV5-5	TRBJ2-7	many	TGTGCCAGCAGCGGACAGTTCCACGAGCAGTACTTC	CASSGQFHEQYF
.	TRBV3-1	TRBJ2-5	many	TGTGCCAGCAGCCTTGTCCTTGGACAAGAGACCCAGTACTTC	CASSLVLGQETQYF
.	TRBV20-1	TRBJ1-3	many	TGCAGTGCCGTATTTGACGGAAACACCATATATTTT	CSAVFDGNTIYF
.	TRBV3-1	TRBJ2-7	few	TGTGCCAGCAGCCAAGATCTGAGGCTAGCACTCAACTACGAGCAGTACTTC	CASSQDLRLALNYEQYF
TRBD1	TRBV15	TRBJ1-2	.	TGTGCCACCAGCAGAGGGACAGGGGGCGATCTGGGCTACACCTTC	CATSRGTGGDLGYTF
.	TRBV7-3	TRBJ2-6	many	TGTGCCAGCAGCTTATTAGGGTCTGGTGGGGCCAACGTCCTGACTTTC	CASSLLGSGGANVLTF
.	TRBV15	TRBJ1-6	many	TGTGCCACCAACCCGGGACTCCCAGGGCAGGAGCGTCGATCACCCCTCCACTTT	CATNPGLPGQERRSPLHF
.	TRBV20-1	TRBJ1-6	many	TGCAGTGCTAGAGATCTGGGGGTTTCACCCCTCCACTTT	CSARDLGVSPLHF
TRBD2	TRBV7-6	TRBJ2-5	few	TGTGCCAGCCGAGCGGAGCTAGCGGGAGAGACCCAGTACTTC	CASRAELAGETQYF
TRBD1	TRBV11-1	TRBJ1-1	few	TGTGCCAGCAGCTTAGCCCGGTTTCTAGGGGGCATGAACACTGAAGCTTTCTTT	CASSLARFLGGMNTEAFF
.	TRBV6-1	TRBJ1-1	.	TGTGCCAGCAGTGAACAGGACTATAACACTGAAGCTTTCTTT	CASSEQDYNTEAFF
.	TRBV18	TRBJ1-6	few	TGTGCCAGCTCACCACTTCCGCAGGGTCAATCACCCCTCCACTTT	CASSPLPQGQSPLHF
TRBD2	TRBV2	TRBJ2-3	many	TGTGCCAGCAGCGGTCTAGCGGGCCTAATATACACAGATACGCAGTATTTT	CASSGLAGLIYTDTQYF
.	TRBV19	TRBJ1-1	many	TGTGCCAGTAATGCAGAGGGTCACACTGAAGCTTTCTTT	CASNAEGHTEAFF
TRBD1	TRBV7-3	TRBJ2-1	many	TGTGCCAGCAGCTTGGGACAGGGGTCGGACAATGAGCAGTTCTTC	CASSLGQGSDNEQFF
.	TRBV5-1	TRBJ2-1	.	TGCGCCAGCAGCGAAGCCAGTCACAATGAGCAGTTCTTC	CASSEASHNEQFF
TRBD1	TRBV20-1	TRBJ1-1	many	TGCAGTGCTAGAGGACAGGGATATAGGACTGAAGCTTTCTTT	CSARGQGYRTEAFF
TRBD1	TRBV20-1	TRBJ1-1	.	TGCAGTGCTAACAATACAGGGGTGAACACTGAAGCTTTCTTT	CSANNTGVNTEAFF
.	TRBV20-1	TRBJ1-2	.	TGCAGTGCTAGTTCAGCCTGGGGTGGCTACACCTTC	CSASSAWGGYTF
.	TRBV20-1	TRBJ1-1	many	TGCAGTGCTTCCACTTCAGGTACCCTCGCGGCAGGAGCTTTCTTT	CSASTSGTLAAGAFF
.	TRBV12-3/TRBV12-4	TRBJ1-3	many	TGTGCCAGCAGTTTTTGGGAATCTGGAAACACCATATATTTT	CASSFWESGNTIYF
TRBD1	TRBV3-1	TRBJ1-4	.	TGTGCCAGCAGCCTGGTGACAGGGGGAGATGAAAAACTGTTTTTT	CASSLVTGGDEKLFF
.	TRBV2	TRBJ2-1	many	TGTGCCAGCAGTCGGACTCTCTACAATGAGCAGTTCTTC	CASSRTLYNEQFF
.	TRBV24-1	TRBJ2-2	.	TGTGCCACCCAACAGCTGTCCACCGGGGAGCTGTTTTTT	CATQQLSTGELFF
TRBD1	TRBV5-1	TRBJ2-7	many	TGCGCCAGCAGCCGGACAGGCGACCTCTACGAGCAGTACTTC	CASSRTGDLYEQYF
TRBD2	TRBV9	TRBJ2-1	.	TGTGCCAGCAGCCCAAGCGGGAGGGGCTACAATGAGCAGTTCTTC	CASSPSGRGYNEQFF
TRBD2	TRBV3-1	TRBJ2-5	few	TGTGCCAGCAGCCCCGGGACTAGCGCCCAAGAGACCCAGTACTTC	CASSPGTSAQETQYF
.	TRBV12-3/TRBV12-4	TRBJ2-1	.	TGTGCCAGCAGTTTGTGGGAGAGGGGCTACAATGGGCAGTTCTTC	CASSLWERGYNGQFF
.	TRBV11-2	TRBJ2-1	few	TGTGCCAGCAGCTTAGATCTGGTGGTTTTAGGGCAGTTCTTC	CASSLDLVVLGQFF
.	TRBV11-2	TRBJ1-2	many	TGTGCCAGCAGTCCTTCAACTTCGGCCGCCGGCAGCGGCTACACCTTC	CASSPSTSAAGSGYTF
.	TRBV24-1	TRBJ2-3	.	TGTGCCACCAGTGATACAGGGCCAGATACGCAGTATTTT	CATSDTGPDTQYF
.	TRBV19	TRBJ1-5	many	TGTGCCAGTAGTATCTGGTCTGCTCAGCCCCAGCATTTT	CASSIWSAQPQHF
.	TRBV29-1	TRBJ1-2	.	TGCAGCGTGGCCCCAGGTGACTATGGCTACACCTTC	CSVAPGDYGYTF
.	TRBV25-1	TRBJ1-5	many	TGTGCCGAGGGGGGGGCGAGCAATCAGCCCCAGCATTTT	CAEGGASNQPQHF
.	TRBV12-3/TRBV12-4	TRBJ2-7	many	TGTGCCAGCAGCCCCCTAAACAGGGTTCCGTACTTC	CASSPLNRVPYF
.	TRBV6-5	TRBJ2-7	.	TGTGCCAGCAGTTACCCAGCCTACGAGCAGTACTTC	CASSYPAYEQYF
TRBD1	TRBV30	TRBJ2-1	few	TGTGCCTGGAGGCAGGGGGCTTATGAGCAGTTCTTC	CAWRQGAYEQFF
TRBD2	TRBV20-1	TRBJ2-2	many	TGCAGTGCTAGAGGGCTAGCGGGGGTACGGGCCGGGGAGCTGTTTTTT	CSARGLAGVRAGELFF
TRBD1	TRBV6-1	TRBJ2-7	.	TGTGCCAGCACCCCCGGTACCGGGACAGGAGACTACGAGCAGTACTTC	CASTPGTGTGDYEQYF
.	TRBV15	TRBJ1-2	few	TGTGCCACCAGCAGTGCCAGGTCCTATGGCTACACCTTC	CATSSARSYGYTF
TRBD2	TRBV20-1	TRBJ2-1	few	TGCAGTGCTAGAGATGTCGCGCGGGGGGAAAATGAGCAGTTCTTC	CSARDVARGENEQFF
.	TRBV20-1	TRBJ2-1	few	TGCAGTGCTGCAACAGAATACAATGAGCAGTTCTTC	CSAATEYNEQFF
.	TRBV12-3/TRBV12-4	TRBJ2-4	.	TGTGCCAGCAGTGCCTCTAGGGCTGTAGCCAAAAACATTCAGTACTTC	CASSASRAVAKNIQYF
.	TRBV6-1	TRBJ2-6	.	TGTGCCAGCCAGGAATCTGGGGCCAACGTCCTGACTTTC	CASQESGANVLTF
.	TRBV9	TRBJ1-2	many	TGTGCCAGCAGCGAGAGGACAGACCACTATGGCTACACCTTC	CASSERTDHYGYTF
.	TRBV6-6	TRBJ1-5	few	TGTGCCAGCAGTTACTCGAGCGGTGGGTTGTTCCGCCAGCCCCAGCATTTT	CASSYSSGGLFRQPQHF
TRBD1	TRBV5-1	TRBJ2-2	.	TGCGCCAGCAGCTCCGGGACAGGGGTATTACCCGGGGAGCTGTTTTTT	CASSSGTGVLPGELFF
TRBD2	TRBV29-1	TRBJ2-5	.	TGCAGCGTTGATGTGACTAGCGGGGGCCGTGACCAAGAGACCCAGTACTTC	CSVDVTSGGRDQETQYF
TRBD1	TRBV20-1	TRBJ2-1	few	TGCAGTGCTAGTAATCAGGGGGCCGGCAATGAGCAGTTCTTC	CSASNQGAGNEQFF
.	TRBV6-1	TRBJ1-6	.	TGTGCCAGCAGGGGAGGGGCGAGCTCCTATAATTCACCCCTCCACTTT	CASRGGASSYNSPLHF
.	TRBV10-3	TRBJ2-1	.	TGTGCCATCAGTGAGGGAACAGGGAGCGGCAATGAGCAGTTCTTC	CAISEGTGSGNEQFF